What follows are 19 T cell receptor beta chains derived from one specimen sequenced in a study of blood T cell repertoires in COVID-19. Clones were sequenced by immunoSEQ multiplex PCR, and TCRdb holds only the in-frame ones, with some missing. This table has about 520,000 clones, around 85% appearing once. Source material: peripheral blood. These receptors were obtained from a human donor in a cohort sampled during active COVID-19.

CDR3 protein: CASSIVGVLNTEAFF. The CDR3 DNA is TGTGCCAGTAGTATAGTAGGGGTTTTGAACACTGAAGCTTTCTTT. This chain connects TRBV19 to TRBJ1-1; tentative D call: TRBD1 (5 bases). There are 15 residues in the CDR3. Trimming stripped 1 base from V and 0 bases from J, with 9 bases between. CDR1 and CDR2 from the germline V gene are LNHDA and SQIVND (reference sequence).

V is TRBV7-8 and J is TRBJ1-2; D is uncertain. The V gene's germline CDR1 is SGHVS and CDR2 FQNEAQ. V was shortened by 1 base and J by 6 bases, with 9 bases between the two germline ends. The CDR3 is 13 amino acids. CDR3 loop: CASSLGRHNGYTF. DNA of the CDR3: TGTGCCAGCAGCTTAGGGAGGCACAATGGCTACACCTTC.

This clone was seen only a few times. The chain employs TRBV5-4 and TRBJ2-3; 11 bases are shared with TRBD2. CDR3 length: 17 amino acids. The trim removed 4 bases at V and 4 bases at J, leaving 11 bases unmatched. Germline V CDR1 and CDR2: SGHNT, YYREEE (reference sequence). Written as DNA, the CDR3 is TGTGCCAGCAGCCCCAGCTGGACTAGCGGGCTGTCAGATACGCAGTATTTT. Its protein is CASSPSWTSGLSDTQYF.

The table lists this clone with a count of one. This chain links TRBV5-8 with TRBJ1-4; unclear D gene. Germline V gene data show CDR1 as SGHTS and CDR2 as YDEGEE. The V end lost 0 bases, the J end lost 7 bases, and 4 bases lay between the germline ends. The CDR3 runs 12 residues. The CDR3 coding sequence is TGTGCCAGCAGCTTGGTTCGTGAAAAACTGTTTTTT. Translation gives CASSLVREKLFF.

V usage is TRBV19 and J usage is TRBJ1-5, with 10 bases lining up with TRBD1. This CDR3 comprises 20 residues. Trimming removed 7 bases from V and 1 base from J; junction bases left unmatched: 19. Germline V gene sequence: CDR1 LNHDA, CDR2 SQIVND (reference sequence). This CDR3 reads CASTPRRDRGLGVSNQPQHF. DNA for the CDR3: TGTGCCAGTACCCCGCGCCGGGACAGGGGATTGGGGGTAAGCAATCAGCCCCAGCATTTT.

The CDR3 spells CATSRQGDYEQYF. CDR3 DNA sequence: TGTGCCACCAGCAGACAGGGGGACTACGAGCAGTACTTC. V usage is TRBV15 and J usage is TRBJ2-7, with TRBD1 identical over 7 bases. The CDR3 is 13 amino acids. With 2 bases clipped from V and 3 bases from J, the junction kept 1 base outside the gene matches. The germline V gene encodes CDR1 LNHNV and CDR2 YYDKDF (reference sequence).

This rearrangement joins TRBV7-3 to TRBJ2-6; TRBD2 matches 7 bases. This CDR3 is 16 amino acids long. Germline V gene sequence: CDR1 SGHTA, CDR2 FQGTGA. The V and J ends lost 5 bases and 2 bases, in that order; junction bases with no gene match: 6. CDR3 sequence (DNA): TGTGCCAGCAGCGGCCAACGGGAGGCTGGGGCCAACGTCCTGACTTTC. Encoded protein: CASSGQREAGANVLTF.

In DNA form, the CDR3 reads TGTGCCAGCAGCTTAGTAGGCGGTCCTCAAGAGACCCAGTACTTC. Its protein product is CASSLVGGPQETQYF. The V gene is TRBV11-2, the J gene TRBJ2-5; D uncertain. The CDR3 runs 15 residues. The V end lost 1 base, the J end lost 2 bases, and 11 bases lay between the germline ends. Germline-derived CDR1 and CDR2 are SGHAT and FQNNGV.

The V and J genes are TRBV24-1 and TRBJ2-1; D is possibly TRBD1 (6 bases). Trimming stripped 0 bases from V and 2 bases from J, with 7 bases between. Germline V CDR1 and CDR2: KGHDR, SFDVKD. The CDR3 length is 15 residues. The DNA for the CDR3 is TGTGCCACCAGTGATTTGGGACAGCCCTACAATGAGCAGTTCTTC. This gives the protein CATSDLGQPYNEQFF.

The rearrangement links TRBV30 to TRBJ2-1; TRBD2 aligns across 8 bases. V was clipped by 2 bases and J by 7 bases; unmatched bases: 16. The CDR3 length is 17 residues. Germline CDR1 GTSNPN, CDR2 SVGIG (reference sequence). CDR3: CAWSPRGAAGVRNEQFF. CDR3 sequence (DNA): TGTGCCTGGAGTCCACGAGGGGCAGCGGGAGTTCGAAATGAGCAGTTCTTC.

The chain joins TRBV7-2 to TRBJ2-7; weak D call: TRBD1 (5 bases). CDR3 length equals 15 residues. V lost 1 base to trimming and J lost 0 bases, with 10 bases between them. Per germline, CDR1 SGHTA and CDR2 FQGNSA. CDR3 nucleotides: TGTGCCAGCAGCTTAGTGAAGGGGTCCTCCTACGAGCAGTACTTC. Its protein is CASSLVKGSSYEQYF.

The CDR3 DNA reads as TGTGCCAGCAGCTACCGGGGGGCCCGGGGTACCTACGAGCAGTACTTC. Residues: CASSYRGARGTYEQYF. The V and J genes are TRBV7-9 and TRBJ2-7; D might be TRBD2 (7 bases). Deletions cut 4 bases from V and 2 bases from J, with 18 bases between. Germline CDR1 is SEHNR and CDR2 is FQNEAQ (reference sequence). This CDR3 region has 16 residues.

This chain joins TRBV7-2 and TRBJ1-6; D possibly corresponds to TRBD1 (6 bases). The CDR3 loop spans 15 amino acids. Germline CDR1 is SGHTA and CDR2 is FQGNSA. V was clipped by 4 bases and J by 4 bases, with 11 bases between them. CDR3 in amino acids: CASSSQGPYNSPLHF. The CDR3 DNA reads as TGTGCCAGCAGCTCCCAGGGGCCATATAATTCACCCCTCCACTTT.

The chain uses TRBV30 and TRBJ1-5; the D gene is possibly TRBD1 (5 bases). V lost 2 bases and J lost 9, with 11 bases in between. CDR3 size: 12 residues. CDR1 and CDR2 (germline): GTSNPN, SVGIG (reference sequence). CDR3 in DNA: TGTGCCTGGAGTAATCAGGGTCCGCCCCAGCATTTT. Amino acid sequence: CAWSNQGPPQHF.

The chain is built from TRBV5-1 and TRBJ2-2; D ambiguous. V lost 1 base to trimming and J lost 4 bases, with 14 bases between them. The CDR3 extends over 16 amino acids. Germline assignment: CDR1 SGHRS and CDR2 YFSETQ. CDR3 in DNA: TGCGCCAGCAGCTTGAGAGCCCAAAAGATCACCGGGGAGCTGTTTTTT. This sequence encodes CASSLRAQKITGELFF. Full variable domain (rest looked up from reference TRBV5-1 and TRBJ2-2): KAGVTQTPRYLIKTRGQQVTLSCSPISGHRSVSWYQQTPGQGLQFLFEYFSETQRNKGNFPGRFSGRQFSNSRSEMNVSTLELGDSALYLCASSLRAQKITGELFFGEGSRLTVL.

This clone has more than one count but fewer than ten. The V and J genes are TRBV7-9 and TRBJ1-1, with 7 bases aligning to TRBD1. Germline CDR1 reads SEHNR; CDR2 reads FQNEAQ (reference sequence). The CDR3 contains 13 residues. Trimming removed 7 bases from V and 9 bases from J; junction bases left unmatched: 11. CDR3 DNA sequence: TGTGCCAGCAACAGACAGGGAGACGGTAAAGCTTTCTTT. Amino acid sequence: CASNRQGDGKAFF.

This chain links TRBV6-2 or TRBV6-3 with TRBJ2-3; TRBD1 might be the D (5 bases). This CDR3 is 18 amino acids long. V shed 1 base and J shed 6 bases, with 23 bases lying between them. In germline, CDR1 is MNHEY, CDR2 SVGEGT. This CDR3 reads CASSYFVRAVSSGDTQYF. The CDR3 coding sequence is TGTGCCAGCAGTTACTTTGTTCGGGCGGTCTCATCAGGGGATACGCAGTATTTT.

The chain couples TRBV7-2 to TRBJ1-5; D remains ambiguous. V shed 7 bases and J shed 3 bases, with 16 bases lying between them. Germline V gene lookup returns CDR1 SGHTA and CDR2 FQGNSA. This CDR3 has 15 amino acids. The CDR3 region is CASTDGAVINQPQHF. The CDR3 DNA reads TGTGCCAGCACCGATGGAGCAGTCATCAATCAGCCCCAGCATTTT.

This clone was observed a single time. V gene TRBV5-8 combines with J gene TRBJ2-1; a possible D gene is TRBD2 (6 bases). The CDR3 is made up of 17 amino acids. V was trimmed by 2 bases and J by 1 base, leaving 16 bases between them. Germline-derived CDR1 and CDR2 are SGHTS and YDEGEE. CDR3 region: CASSFKHPSVSYNEQFF. DNA of the CDR3: TGTGCCAGCAGCTTTAAACACCCTAGCGTTTCCTACAATGAGCAGTTCTTC.